The 13 T cell receptor beta chains given below trace back to one sample, sequenced in a study of blood T cell repertoires in COVID-19. Profiling relied on immunoSEQ multiplex PCR, and the TCRdb table lists in-frame clones only, not all of them. Of fewer than 250,000 clones listed, roughly 80% are singletons. The sample taken for sequencing was peripheral blood. The receptors were sampled from an older woman with acute or convalescent COVID-19.

The chain uses TRBV15 and TRBJ1-5; TRBD1 matches 7 bases. Trimming cost V 0 bases and J 5 bases; bases outside gene matches: 7. There are 16 residues in the CDR3. CDR1 is LNHNV and CDR2 is YYDKDF in the germline V gene (reference sequence). In DNA, the CDR3 is TGTGCCACCAGCAGAGATCAGGGGGGTAGAGATCAGCCCCAGCATTTT. This sequence encodes CATSRDQGGRDQPQHF.

As to this clone: Other DNA sequences in this specimen translate into the identical CDR3. V and J are TRBV6-5 and TRBJ1-5, with D possibly being TRBD1 (5 bases). Per germline, CDR1 MNHEY and CDR2 SVGAGI. The germline V and J ends were trimmed by 0 bases and 2 bases, with 8 bases remaining between them. This CDR3 contains 15 residues. Here the CDR3 DNA reads TGTGCCAGCAGTTACTCGGGGGGTCGCAATCAGCCCCAGCATTTT. Its protein is CASSYSGGRNQPQHF.

The chain couples TRBV10-3 to TRBJ1-5; D is ambiguous. The CDR3 consists of 13 residues. Trimming stripped 4 bases from V and 7 bases from J, with 11 bases between. From germline, CDR1 is ENHRY and CDR2 SYGVKD. Here the CDR3 reads CAISGGDGQPQHF. CDR3 nucleotides: TGTGCCATCAGTGGAGGCGATGGGCAGCCCCAGCATTTT.

The chain links TRBV6-5 to TRBJ1-2; D is possibly TRBD1 (6 bases). The length of the CDR3 is 13 residues. From germline, CDR1 is MNHEY and CDR2 SVGAGI. V was shortened by 5 bases and J by 4 bases, with 11 bases between the two germline ends. This CDR3 is CASSQQGSYGYTF. The CDR3 bases are TGTGCCAGCAGTCAACAGGGTTCCTATGGCTACACCTTC.

J is TRBJ1-2 and V is TRBV9, with a tentative D call TRBD1 (5 bases). Trimming pared 0 bases from V and 4 bases from J, leaving 10 bases between. Germline CDR1 reads SGDLS; CDR2 reads YYNGEE. The CDR3 totals 14 residues. The CDR3, as DNA: TGTGCCAGCAGCGTAGGGGGCAGGGCCTATGGCTACACCTTC. It translates to CASSVGGRAYGYTF.

The chain combines TRBV20-1 with TRBJ1-1; D is unclear. The CDR3 is 16 amino acids. V lost 3 bases, J lost 1 base, and 18 bases lay in between. Looked up from germline, CDR1 is DFQATT and CDR2 is SNEGSKA (reference sequence). CDR3 DNA sequence: TGCAGTGCTAGTACGGTCTCAGGCCCGACGAACACTGAAGCTTTCTTT. Translating it yields CSASTVSGPTNTEAFF.

This clone showed up just a few times. In nucleotides, the CDR3 is TGTGCCAGCAGTTACTCGGGCAGCTTTAACACTGAAGCTTTCTTT. This translates into CASSYSGSFNTEAFF. The V and J genes are TRBV6-5 and TRBJ1-1; D unresolved. Trimming pared 0 bases from V and 2 bases from J, leaving 10 bases between. The CDR3 runs 15 residues. Looked up from germline, CDR1 is MNHEY and CDR2 is SVGAGI.

This rearrangement joins TRBV27 to TRBJ2-7; 7 bases line up with TRBD2. V lost 8 bases and J lost 3; bases outside the gene matches: 7. Germline V CDR1 and CDR2: MNHEY, SMNVEV (reference sequence). The CDR3 is 13 amino acids. CDR3 coding DNA: TGTGCCAGCGGCTTTTCGGGGGGCTACGAGCAGTACTTC. Protein product: CASGFSGGYEQYF.

V and J are TRBV2 and TRBJ2-5; D perhaps matches TRBD2 (6 bases). The CDR3 length is 15 residues. CDR1 is SNHLY, CDR2 FYNNEI, per germline. Trimming took off 3 bases at V and 0 bases at J, with 11 bases between the two ends. The CDR3 DNA sequence: TGTGCCAGCAGTGATCTGACTAGATACCAAGAGACCCAGTACTTC. This gives the protein CASSDLTRYQETQYF.

V and J are TRBV6-4 and TRBJ1-6; the match to TRBD1 covers 9 bases. The CDR3 loop spans 16 amino acids. V lost 2 bases, J lost 5 bases, and 4 bases stayed unmatched. CDR1 is MRHNA and CDR2 is SNTAGT in the germline V gene. The CDR3 DNA is TGTGCCAGCAGTGACGCAACAGGGGGCCATAATTCACCCCTCCACTTT. It is translated as CASSDATGGHNSPLHF.

V is TRBV2 and J is TRBJ2-1; TRBD1 is a possible D gene (6 bases). Per germline, CDR1 SNHLY and CDR2 FYNNEI. The CDR3 length is 18 residues. Trimming took off 4 bases at V and 0 bases at J, with 19 bases between the two ends. The CDR3 DNA reads as TGTGCCAGCAGTGTCCAGGGGCAAACCTTAAGCTCCTACAATGAGCAGTTCTTC. The encoded protein is CASSVQGQTLSSYNEQFF.

The sample holds one count of this clone. This chain joins TRBV5-1 and TRBJ2-7; TRBD1 might be the D (6 bases). Germline-derived CDR1 and CDR2 are SGHRS and YFSETQ. CDR3 size: 15 residues. V was cut by 4 bases and J by 7 bases, with 21 bases left in between. This chain's CDR3 is CASSPPTRTAREQYF. CDR3 DNA sequence: TGCGCCAGCAGCCCCCCGACCCGGACAGCGAGAGAGCAGTACTTC.

This chain connects TRBV6-5 to TRBJ2-5; 10 bases match TRBD2. Germline-derived CDR1 and CDR2 are MNHEY and SVGAGI. V lost 0 bases and J lost 5; bases outside the gene matches: 6. This CDR3 has 16 amino acids. The CDR3 DNA is TGTGCCAGCAGTTACTCGCCTAGCGGGGGCGGGGAGACCCAGTACTTC. It is translated as CASSYSPSGGGETQYF.